This TCR beta chain was documented in a study of cytomegalovirus exposure and HLA in healthy donors. V dropped 0 bases and J dropped 6 bases, with 13 bases sitting between them. The CDR3 consists of 15 residues. CDR1 PRHDT and CDR2 FYEKMQ come from the germline V gene (reference sequence). Study-level points and caveats: Common viral pathogens seemed to be connected with several of the most significant clusters, according to a later analysis. Cytomegalovirus association was listed for 150 or so TCR beta chains. A later analysis, which compared TCR beta chains of equal frequency, found the HLA-associated ones more clonally expanded. An analysis that was carried out later associated 16,951 TCR beta sequences with HLA alleles at 0.05 false discovery rate.

Turning to this clone: Its antigen is currently unknown.

The PCR employed 60 Vbeta primers together with 13 Jbeta primers. Assay: immunoSEQ multiplex PCR; the TCRdb copy retains only in-frame clones and omits some. This sample has 160,000 or so clones, with 82% found just once. The sequence derives from a woman in her 50s in good health and CMV-seropositive. V usage is TRBV13 and J usage is TRBJ2-3; tentative D call: TRBD1 (6 bases). The specimen sequenced was PBMCs. CDR3 DNA: TGTGCCAGCAGCTTAGGCAGGGGCCCCACGGATACGCAGTATTTT. This translates into CASSLGRGPTDTQYF.